Listed below are T cell receptor beta chains from one sample, sequenced in a study of blood T cells in healthy people across ages. TCRdb re-analysed the 5' RACE reads in MiXCR, keeping a single row per CDR3 protein. The sample consists of about 1.5 million distinct CDR3 sequences, approximately 42% of them appearing once. The sequencing input was blood. Source of these receptors: a young woman in good health. The CDR3 runs from the conserved cysteine through the conserved F or W. The order of the fields is V gene, clone size, J gene, D gene, CDR3 protein, CDR3 DNA. A D gene is named only where the DNA matches it firmly. Clone sizes are given selectively: once, few, many, or a class where the clone is expanded.

>TRBV14|-|TRBJ2-3|-
CASSQEGSPLAYTDTQYF
TGTGCCAGCAGCCAAGAAGGAAGCCCGCTAGCCTACACAGATACGCAGTATTTT
>TRBV6-6|few|TRBJ2-3|-
CASSRRHSGSSTDTQYF
TGTGCCAGCAGTCGACGGCATAGCGGATCTAGCACAGATACGCAGTATTTT
>TRBV28|few|TRBJ2-4|-
CASSSPGTAKNIQYF
TGTGCCAGCAGTTCCCCCGGGACAGCCAAAAACATTCAGTACTTC
>TRBV9|-|TRBJ2-3|TRBD2
CASNSGGDTQYF
TGTGCCAGCAATAGCGGGGGGGATACGCAGTATTTT
>TRBV20-1|few|TRBJ2-5|-
CSARDGSPILVTQYF
TGCAGTGCTAGAGACGGGAGCCCCATCTTGGTAACCCAGTACTTC
>TRBV9|-|TRBJ2-3|TRBD2
CASSASPLAAITDTQYF
TGTGCCAGCAGCGCCTCGCCCCTAGCGGCCATCACAGATACGCAGTATTTT
>TRBV6-1|-|TRBJ2-3|-
CASSERPAGSGDTQYF
TGTGCCAGCAGTGAAAGGCCCGCAGGGTCGGGAGATACGCAGTATTTT
>TRBV6-1|-|TRBJ1-5|TRBD1
CASSESPGQRPQHF
TGTGCCAGCAGTGAATCCCCGGGACAGCGTCCCCAGCATTTT
>TRBV20-1|-|TRBJ2-7|TRBD2
CSATREGYEQYF
TGCAGTGCTACCCGGGAGGGTTACGAGCAGTACTTC
>TRBV10-2|-|TRBJ2-1|TRBD1
CASSESPGRGQEQFF
TGCGCCAGCAGTGAGTCGCCTGGCAGGGGACAGGAGCAGTTCTTC
>TRBV6-5|-|TRBJ2-7|TRBD2
CASSPTSAVDLDEQYF
TGTGCCAGCAGTCCTACTAGCGCGGTAGATCTCGACGAGCAGTACTTC
>TRBV6-5|-|TRBJ2-5|-
CASSPGRSLGQETQYF
TGTGCCAGCAGCCCAGGGCGCTCCCTCGGACAAGAGACCCAGTACTTC
>TRBV20-1|once|TRBJ2-1|TRBD2
CSAPQAGSLNEQFF
TGCAGTGCCCCTCAAGCGGGAAGCCTCAATGAGCAGTTCTTC
>TRBV21-1|many|TRBJ1-1|-
CASSIPKLWDPGGTTEAFF
TGTGCCAGCAGCATCCCTAAGTTATGGGACCCCGGGGGGACCACTGAAGCTTTCTTT
>TRBV5-1|-|TRBJ1-1|TRBD1
CASSLEGALTEAFF
TGCGCCAGCAGCTTGGAGGGGGCCCTCACTGAAGCTTTCTTT
>TRBV11-2|-|TRBJ2-1|TRBD2
CASSRRASGAAWDEQFF
TGTGCCAGCAGCCGAAGGGCTAGCGGGGCGGCTTGGGATGAGCAGTTCTTC
>TRBV20-1|-|TRBJ2-3|-
CSARTWSLTDTQYF
TGCAGTGCTAGAACCTGGTCTCTCACAGATACGCAGTATTTT
>TRBV11-2|few|TRBJ2-1|TRBD2
CASSSLDGLAGVEQFF
TGTGCCAGCAGCTCGCTGGACGGACTAGCGGGGGTTGAGCAGTTCTTC
>TRBV5-1|few|TRBJ2-1|TRBD1
CASSLEQGYDEQFF
TGCGCCAGCAGCTTGGAACAGGGGTACGATGAGCAGTTCTTC
>TRBV7-9|-|TRBJ2-3|TRBD2
CASSFTGTSVKDTQYF
TGTGCCAGCAGCTTTACTGGGACTAGCGTTAAAGATACGCAGTATTTT
>TRBV6-2/TRBV6-3|-|TRBJ2-1|-
CASSQGSERFF
TGTGCCAGCAGTCAAGGGTCTGAGCGGTTCTTC
>TRBV6-1|-|TRBJ2-3|TRBD2
CASSEGTSGMADTQYF
TGTGCCAGCAGTGAGGGGACTAGCGGGATGGCAGATACGCAGTATTTT
>TRBV3-1|few|TRBJ1-2|-
CASSQGTRNYGYTF
TGTGCCAGCAGCCAAGGCACCAGGAACTATGGCTACACCTTC
>TRBV5-6|-|TRBJ1-1|-
CASSLGYAGVAFF
TGTGCCAGCAGCTTGGGGTACGCCGGGGTAGCTTTCTTT
>TRBV25-1|-|TRBJ2-3|-
CASSDDRTVSTDTQYF
TGTGCCAGCAGTGACGACAGGACCGTATCCACAGATACGCAGTATTTT
>TRBV4-1|-|TRBJ1-6|TRBD1
CASRQDARDRGYSPLHF
TGCGCCAGCAGACAAGATGCTAGGGACAGGGGTTATTCACCCCTCCACTTT
>TRBV27|-|TRBJ2-1|TRBD1
CASTDRDNEQFF
TGTGCCAGCACCGACAGGGATAATGAGCAGTTCTTC
>TRBV6-6|-|TRBJ1-4|TRBD1
CASSSQTGGPVNEKLFF
TGTGCCAGCAGTTCTCAGACAGGGGGCCCCGTTAATGAAAAACTGTTTTTT
>TRBV18|-|TRBJ2-5|-
CASSPKRQVQQYF
TGTGCCAGCTCACCCAAGCGACAGGTTCAGCAGTACTTC
>TRBV20-1|-|TRBJ2-1|-
CSARVFHEQFF
TGCAGTGCTAGAGTGTTCCATGAGCAGTTCTTC
>TRBV7-9|few|TRBJ2-3|TRBD2
CASSFTSGEADTQYF
TGTGCCAGCAGCTTTACTAGCGGGGAAGCAGATACGCAGTATTTT
>TRBV5-1|few|TRBJ2-5|-
CASSSGGSPQNQETQYF
TGCGCCAGCAGTTCAGGTGGGTCTCCACAGAACCAAGAGACCCAGTACTTC
>TRBV7-2|few|TRBJ2-1|-
CASSQLGLSEQFF
TGTGCCAGCAGCCAACTAGGGTTGAGTGAGCAGTTCTTC
>TRBV10-2|-|TRBJ2-1|TRBD1
CASGTGYNEQFF
TGCGCCAGCGGGACAGGGTACAATGAGCAGTTCTTC
>TRBV5-1|-|TRBJ2-1|TRBD1
CASSLRQGGEQFF
TGCGCCAGCAGCCTCCGACAGGGGGGTGAGCAGTTCTTC
>TRBV20-1|-|TRBJ2-1|TRBD2
CSAPRSSGSTYNEQFF
TGCAGTGCCCCCAGAAGTAGCGGGAGTACCTACAATGAGCAGTTCTTC
>TRBV28|few|TRBJ2-7|-
CASRVAAPYEQYF
TGTGCCAGCAGGGTAGCGGCCCCCTACGAGCAGTACTTC
>TRBV18|-|TRBJ2-5|TRBD2
CASSQMTSGDQETQYF
TGCGCCAGCAGCCAGATGACTAGCGGGGACCAAGAGACCCAGTACTTC
>TRBV4-2|-|TRBJ2-5|-
CASSHRADAPPQETQYF
TGTGCCAGCAGCCATCGCGCGGACGCCCCTCCCCAAGAGACCCAGTACTTC
>TRBV20-1|-|TRBJ1-4|-
CSARDLAVYGNEKLFF
TGCAGTGCTAGAGATCTGGCAGTTTACGGGAATGAAAAACTGTTTTTT
>TRBV11-2|few|TRBJ2-3|TRBD2
CASSPLAGGLNTQYF
TGTGCCAGCAGCCCTCTAGCGGGAGGGCTGAATACGCAGTATTTT
>TRBV20-1|-|TRBJ1-1|-
CSARSEGMNTEAFF
TGCAGTGCTAGATCTGAGGGGATGAACACTGAAGCTTTCTTT
>TRBV20-1|-|TRBJ2-1|-
CSARQGEDGQFF
TGCAGTGCTAGACAGGGCGAGGATGGGCAGTTCTTC
>TRBV27|-|TRBJ1-6|-
CASSLNDSLLHF
TGTGCCAGCAGTTTAAATGATTCACTCCTCCACTTT
>TRBV6-1|-|TRBJ2-7|-
CASSESRVEQYF
TGTGCCAGCAGTGAATCTAGGGTCGAGCAGTACTTC
>TRBV24-1|-|TRBJ1-5|-
CATSWGETQPQHF
TGTGCCACCAGCTGGGGGGAAACTCAGCCCCAGCATTTT
>TRBV20-1|-|TRBJ2-1|TRBD2
CSARDSAGGDEQFF
TGCAGTGCTAGAGATTCGGCGGGGGGAGATGAGCAGTTCTTC
>TRBV20-1|-|TRBJ2-7|TRBD2
CSARNKLAGSTLLGNEQYF
TGCAGTGCTAGAAATAAACTAGCGGGCTCCACCCTCCTGGGCAATGAGCAGTACTTC
>TRBV27|-|TRBJ2-6|-
CASSGSGLTFSGANVLTF
TGTGCCAGCAGTGGGTCGGGACTCACCTTCTCTGGGGCCAACGTCCTGACTTTC
>TRBV11-2|-|TRBJ2-7|TRBD1
CASSLMVGQGSSEQYF
TGTGCCAGCAGCCTGATGGTTGGACAGGGGTCGAGCGAGCAGTACTTC
>TRBV30|-|TRBJ2-3|-
CAWSATTQAQYF
TGTGCCTGGAGTGCTACGACCCAGGCGCAGTATTTT
>TRBV5-1|-|TRBJ2-1|-
CASSLSSPTYNEQFF
TGCGCCAGCAGCTTGTCCTCCCCCACGTACAATGAGCAGTTCTTC
>TRBV11-2|few|TRBJ2-3|-
CASSPGTFFTDTQYF
TGTGCCAGCAGCCCCGGGACTTTTTTTACAGATACGCAGTATTTT
>TRBV27|-|TRBJ1-1|-
CASSPGVGYEAFF
TGTGCCAGCAGCCCCGGGGTGGGCTACGAAGCTTTCTTT
>TRBV6-6|-|TRBJ2-7|TRBD2
CASSGTLAVSYNEQYF
TGTGCCAGCAGTGGGACTCTAGCGGTCTCCTACAATGAGCAGTACTTC
>TRBV30|-|TRBJ2-7|-
CAWSGRGATYEQYF
TGTGCCTGGAGTGGGAGGGGGGCTACCTACGAGCAGTACTTC
>TRBV10-3|-|TRBJ1-3|-
CAIEQGSGNTIYF
TGTGCCATAGAACAGGGCTCTGGAAACACCATATATTTT
>TRBV15|-|TRBJ1-6|TRBD1
CATSRDGQGDSPLHF
TGTGCCACCAGCAGAGATGGACAGGGTGATTCACCCCTCCACTTT
>TRBV5-1|few|TRBJ2-7|TRBD1
CASSTSPGQGAYEQYF
TGCGCCAGCAGCACAAGTCCGGGACAGGGGGCTTACGAGCAGTACTTC
>TRBV18|few|TRBJ2-3|-
CASSPPHEGPDTQYF
TGTGCCAGCTCACCACCTCACGAGGGACCAGATACGCAGTATTTT